Listed below are T cell receptor beta chains from one sample, sequenced in a study of long-term antiretroviral therapy in people with HIV. The assay was immunoSEQ multiplex PCR, and TCRdb's table has in-frame clones only and misses some. Counted here are roughly 30,000 clones, about 95% occurring once; the ten biggest clones make up roughly 8%. Sequencing was performed on unsorted PBMCs, taken roughly 6 years after starting antiretroviral therapy. These receptors were taken from a man between 25 and 39 years old with HIV. The CDR3 runs from the conserved cysteine through the conserved F or W. A D gene is named only where the DNA matches it firmly. The listing skips clone size in some rows; elsewhere it reads once, few, many or a size class.

D,size,J,V,CDR3,DNA
.,once,TRBJ2-7,TRBV6-1,CASSIQGGSSYEQYF,TGTGCCAGCAGTATACAGGGGGGGAGCTCCTACGAGCAGTACTTC
.,.,TRBJ2-1,TRBV11-2,CASSLGLATYNEQFF,TGTGCCAGCAGCTTAGGGCTAGCGACATACAATGAGCAGTTCTTC
.,.,TRBJ2-1,TRBV7-7,CASSRWDNEQFF,TGTGCTAGCAGCCGCTGGGACAATGAGCAGTTCTTC
.,.,TRBJ2-6,TRBV5-4,CASSPSSGANVLTF,TGTGCCAGCAGCCCCAGCTCTGGGGCCAACGTCCTGACTTTC
TRBD2,.,TRBJ2-1,TRBV7-6,CASSLDPGGPYNEQFF,TGTGCCAGCAGCTTAGATCCGGGGGGGCCCTACAATGAGCAGTTCTTC
.,.,TRBJ2-3,TRBV5-1,CASSPIQRTSTDTQYF,TGCGCCAGCAGCCCGATACAGAGGACTAGCACAGATACGCAGTATTTT
.,.,TRBJ2-1,TRBV27,CASSLFRGNEQFF,TGTGCCAGCAGTTTATTCAGGGGCAATGAGCAGTTCTTC
.,.,TRBJ2-2,TRBV30,CACTGEGAHTGELFF,TGTGCCTGCACTGGGGAGGGGGCGCACACCGGGGAGCTGTTTTTT
.,.,TRBJ1-2,TRBV4-1,CASSQDLNKDYGYTF,TGCGCCAGCAGCCAAGATCTGAATAAGGACTATGGCTACACCTTC
.,.,TRBJ2-7,TRBV28,CASSLDGFRDRTDEQYF,TGTGCCAGCAGTTTAGATGGCTTCAGGGATCGAACCGACGAGCAGTACTTC
TRBD1,.,TRBJ2-1,TRBV7-2,CASSLWDRAGNEQFF,TGTGCCAGCAGCTTATGGGACAGGGCTGGCAATGAGCAGTTCTTC
.,.,TRBJ2-6,TRBV27,CASYSGGGAGANVLTF,TGTGCCAGCTACTCCGGTGGGGGGGCGGGGGCCAACGTCCTGACTTTC
.,.,TRBJ2-7,TRBV9,CASSLGFGSFPEQYF,TGTGCCAGCAGCCTCGGGTTCGGGTCCTTCCCCGAGCAGTACTTC
.,.,TRBJ2-1,TRBV19,CASSMGYNEQFF,TGTGCCAGTAGTATGGGATACAATGAGCAGTTCTTC
TRBD1,.,TRBJ1-3,TRBV11-2,CASSPGTARGGNTIYF,TGTGCCAGCAGTCCAGGGACAGCCCGGGGAGGAAACACCATATATTTT
.,.,TRBJ2-3,TRBV4-1,CASSQDRRRSSTDTQYF,TGCGCCAGCAGCCAAGATCGAAGACGGTCTAGCACAGATACGCAGTATTTT
.,.,TRBJ1-1,TRBV6-5,CASISFGWGEPEAFF,TGTGCCAGCATCTCTTTCGGTTGGGGGGAACCTGAAGCTTTCTTT
.,.,TRBJ1-5,TRBV7-2,CASSLDIRGSNQPQHF,TGTGCCAGCAGCTTAGATATCAGGGGTAGCAATCAGCCCCAGCATTTT
.,.,TRBJ1-1,TRBV30,CAWGLSGPEAFF,TGTGCCTGGGGCCTATCGGGACCTGAAGCTTTCTTT
TRBD2,.,TRBJ2-3,TRBV7-9,CASSPRLAGTDTQYF,TGTGCCAGCAGCCCTAGACTAGCGGGGACAGATACGCAGTATTTT
.,.,TRBJ1-2,TRBV19,CATTQAYAVYGYGYTF,TGTGCCACCACCCAAGCGTACGCCGTGTACGGCTATGGCTACACCTTC
TRBD2,.,TRBJ2-7,TRBV28,CASIVTSGRGEQYF,TGTGCCAGCATCGTGACTAGCGGCCGGGGGGAGCAGTACTTC
TRBD1,.,TRBJ1-4,TRBV28,CASSLRGTATNEKLFF,TGTGCCAGCAGTTTGCGGGGGACAGCAACTAATGAAAAACTGTTTTTT
TRBD1,.,TRBJ2-7,TRBV29-1,CSVEDSRQGAGEQYF,TGCAGCGTTGAAGATAGTCGACAGGGAGCCGGGGAGCAGTACTTC
.,.,TRBJ1-4,TRBV7-9,CASSLGGGGNEKLFF,TGTGCCAGCAGCTTAGGAGGCGGGGGGAATGAAAAACTGTTTTTT
.,.,TRBJ2-1,TRBV2,CASSEAGISYNEQFF,TGTGCCAGCAGTGAAGCCGGGATCTCCTACAATGAGCAGTTCTTC
TRBD2,.,TRBJ2-1,TRBV6-1,CASSRLAGGINEQFF,TGTGCCAGCAGCCGACTAGCGGGAGGGATCAATGAGCAGTTCTTC
TRBD1,.,TRBJ1-2,TRBV18,CASSPGQGDFTFYGYTF,TGTGCCAGCTCTCCCGGACAGGGGGATTTCACTTTCTATGGCTACACCTTC
.,.,TRBJ2-3,TRBV4-2,CASSQDPTGTTQYF,TGTGCCAGCAGCCAAGACCCCACCGGGACAACGCAGTATTTT
.,.,TRBJ1-2,TRBV6-1,CATGQTGTSNYGYTF,TGTGCCACTGGCCAAACCGGGACATCTAACTATGGCTACACCTTC
.,.,TRBJ1-4,TRBV9,CASSAADGKLFF,TGTGCCAGCAGCGCGGCGGACGGAAAACTGTTTTTT
TRBD2,.,TRBJ2-3,TRBV6-1,CASSGPSGTDTQYF,TGTGCCAGCAGTGGGCCTAGCGGTACGGATACGCAGTATTTT
TRBD1,.,TRBJ1-1,TRBV25-1,CASSYTTGAGTEAFF,TGTGCCAGCAGTTACACTACAGGGGCAGGGACTGAAGCTTTCTTT
.,.,TRBJ1-2,TRBV4-3,CASSPEQRRGGGYTF,TGCGCCAGCAGCCCAGAACAAAGAAGGGGAGGGGGCTACACCTTC
TRBD1,.,TRBJ2-7,TRBV2,CASSPPGTAYEQYF,TGTGCCAGCAGTCCACCCGGGACAGCGTACGAGCAGTACTTC
.,.,TRBJ1-5,TRBV19,CASSGETGTGNQPQHF,TGTGCCAGTAGTGGAGAAACAGGGACGGGCAATCAGCCCCAGCATTTT
.,.,TRBJ2-2,TRBV13,CASSPPERFYTGELFF,TGTGCCAGCAGCCCACCCGAGCGGTTTTACACCGGGGAGCTGTTTTTT
TRBD2,.,TRBJ2-1,TRBV7-9,CASSLTTSGGAVEQFF,TGTGCCAGCAGCTTGACTACTAGCGGGGGGGCCGTTGAGCAGTTCTTC
TRBD1,.,TRBJ2-1,TRBV5-4,CASSFGTGSLNEQFF,TGTGCCAGCAGCTTTGGGACAGGGAGCTTAAATGAGCAGTTCTTC
.,.,TRBJ1-1,TRBV10-3,CAISEPKHGTEAFF,TGTGCCATCAGTGAGCCTAAACACGGGACAGAAGCTTTCTTT
.,.,TRBJ2-5,TRBV27,CASSLNQGGTETQYF,TGTGCCAGCAGTTTAAACCAGGGGGGGACAGAGACCCAGTACTTC
TRBD2,.,TRBJ2-5,TRBV28,CASSLYGGGVGETQYF,TGTGCCAGCAGCTTATACGGGGGGGGCGTGGGAGAGACCCAGTACTTC
.,few,TRBJ1-5,TRBV28,CASSPSKRSNQPQHF,TGTGCCAGCAGCCCCTCCAAACGAAGCAATCAGCCCCAGCATTTT
.,.,TRBJ1-5,TRBV5-4,CASSMGPVSNQPQHF,TGTGCCAGCAGCATGGGACCGGTAAGCAATCAGCCCCAGCATTTT
.,.,TRBJ2-5,TRBV7-3,CASSLGLQGTQYF,TGTGCCAGCAGCCTGGGACTACAGGGGACCCAGTACTTC
.,.,TRBJ1-6,TRBV10-1,CASSESTGINSPLHF,TGCGCCAGCAGTGAAAGCACAGGGATAAATTCACCCCTCCACTTT
TRBD1,.,TRBJ1-5,TRBV19,CASSITGGNQPQHF,TGTGCCAGTAGTATTACAGGGGGCAATCAGCCCCAGCATTTT
TRBD2,.,TRBJ2-1,TRBV6-4,CASSALAGSYNEQFF,TGTGCCAGCAGTGCCCTAGCGGGCTCCTACAATGAGCAGTTCTTC
.,.,TRBJ1-4,TRBV6-5,CASSYGQGGEKLFF,TGTGCCAGCAGTTACGGGCAGGGTGGTGAAAAACTGTTTTTT
.,.,TRBJ2-7,TRBV19,CASSMGTYEQYF,TGTGCCAGTAGTATGGGCACCTACGAGCAGTACTTC